This entry features one T cell receptor (beta chain) sequence. The germline gene is not matched at one end of the junction; a read error may be the cause. These data are taken from a study of control samples from healthy donors and cancer patients. This CDR3 comprises 14 residues. Germline CDR1 KGHSH, CDR2 LQKENI. The data were produced by immunoSEQ multiplex PCR, yet TCRdb's version contains in-frame clones alone and is incomplete. The sample has 150,000 to 190,000 clones, more than 85% seen once. This receptor was identified in a man between 45 and 60 years old in good health. The chain joins TRBV18 to TRBJ1-3; D unresolved. The sample consisted of blood. CDR3 nucleotide sequence: TGTGCCAGCTCACCGGGGAACCCTGGGAACACCATATATTTT. Translated: CASSPGNPGNTIYF.